The 30 T cell receptor beta chains below were found in one sample sequenced in a study of blood T cells in healthy people across ages. It was with a sample-barcoded 5' primer and a J-beta primer mix that a second PCR of roughly 6 to 12 cycles was run. TCRdb redid the calling of the 5' RACE reads with MiXCR, one entry per CDR3 protein. The profile covers roughly 2 million distinct CDR3 sequences, with approximately 50% appearing a single time and 2% to 2.5% taken by the ten largest. The material sequenced was blood. The origin of the receptors is a woman in her thirties or forties in good health.

This chain joins TRBV7-3 and TRBJ1-1; no definite D call. CDR1 is SGHTA and CDR2 is FQGTGA in the germline V gene. The CDR3 has 13 residues. V lost 5 bases and J lost 8, with 15 bases in between. The CDR3: CASSPSVASEAFF. The DNA of the CDR3 is TGTGCCAGCAGCCCGTCGGTGGCATCCGAAGCTTTCTTT.

V and J are TRBV12-3 or TRBV12-4 and TRBJ1-2, with D perhaps matching TRBD1 (6 bases). Trimming took off 2 bases at V and 4 bases at J, with 14 bases between the two ends. The CDR3 spans 15 residues. DNA for the CDR3: TGTGCCAGCAGTTTACCAGGGGATGATATCTATGGCTACACCTTC. Its protein product is CASSLPGDDIYGYTF.

The CDR3 reads CATSVGTGGYQETQYF. The CDR3 nucleotides read TGTGCCACCAGTGTCGGAACAGGGGGCTACCAAGAGACCCAGTACTTC. The chain couples TRBV24-1 to TRBJ2-5; 9 bases match TRBD1. V lost 5 bases to trimming and J lost 0 bases; unmatched junction nucleotides: 6. The CDR3 has 16 amino acids. Germline V gene lookup returns CDR1 KGHDR and CDR2 SFDVKD.

The chain combines TRBV29-1 with TRBJ2-1; 13 bases map to TRBD2. V lost 7 bases to trimming and J lost 2 bases; unmatched junction nucleotides: 11. Germline V CDR1 and CDR2: SQVTM, ANQGSEA. The CDR3 has 17 residues. This chain's CDR3 is CSAVYSGTSGTYNEQFF. The CDR3 nucleotides read TGCAGCGCCGTATACTCCGGGACTAGCGGGACCTACAATGAGCAGTTCTTC.

The table lists this clonotype with a few counts. The rearrangement uses TRBV5-6 and TRBJ2-4, with 7 positions matching TRBD1. Per germline, CDR1 SGHDT and CDR2 YYEEEE. There are 15 residues in the CDR3. Germline trimming cut 4 bases from V and 0 bases from J; bases unmatched to any gene: 4. DNA for the CDR3: TGTGCCAGCAGCGACTCAGGGGGAGCCAAAAACATTCAGTACTTC. Its translation is CASSDSGGAKNIQYF.

The chain uses TRBV29-1 and TRBJ2-7; tentatively, D is TRBD1 or TRBD2 (5 bases each). The CDR3 consists of 15 residues. The V gene lost 6 bases and the J gene lost 2 bases, with 20 bases spanning the gap. CDR1 is SQVTM, CDR2 ANQGSEA, per germline. The CDR3 DNA is TGCAGCGTCGAGGGGTCCAAGGACGGCGCCTACGAGCAGTACTTC. Translated, it gives CSVEGSKDGAYEQYF.

The rearrangement uses TRBV4-2 and TRBJ2-5; 11 bases map to TRBD1. Per germline, CDR1 LGHNA and CDR2 YNFKEQ. The CDR3 consists of 16 residues. J lost 11 bases, V lost 0 bases, and 11 bases had no gene match. The CDR3 DNA reads as TGTGCCAGCAGCCAAGAAAGGACAGGGGGCACCAATGAGCAGTACTTC. It yields the protein CASSQERTGGTNEQYF.

The table lists this clonotype with a few counts. The rearrangement joins TRBV2 to TRBJ2-3; the D call may be TRBD1 or TRBD2 (6 bases each). The CDR3 runs 15 residues. Germline-derived CDR1 and CDR2 are SNHLY and FYNNEI. V was trimmed by 8 bases and J by 0 bases, leaving 15 bases between them. The CDR3 here is CASRGTGTSTDTQYF. CDR3 coding DNA: TGTGCCAGCCGAGGTACAGGGACTAGCACAGATACGCAGTATTTT.

A few counts support this clonotype. This chain joins TRBV28 and TRBJ2-1, with 11 nucleotides matching TRBD1. Germline V gene data show CDR1 as MDHEN and CDR2 as SYDVKM. With 7 bases clipped from V and 4 bases from J, the junction kept 9 bases outside the gene matches. The CDR3 length is 16 residues. In DNA form, the CDR3 reads TGTGCCAGCAACCTTGGGGGACAGGGGGGGTACAATGAGCAGTTCTTC. Amino acid sequence: CASNLGGQGGYNEQFF.

Note on this clonotype: At one boundary the junction diverges from the germline segment, which might be a read error. This chain connects TRBV7-8 to TRBJ2-3, with 9 bases fitting TRBD1. The CDR3 totals 14 residues. Per the germline V gene, CDR1 is SGHVS and CDR2 is FQNEAQ. The CDR3 loop is CASSTGQGTVTQYF. CDR3 nucleotide sequence: TGTGCCAGCAGCACCGGACAGGGGACAGTTACGCAGTATTTT.

This clonotype was seen only once. The V gene is TRBV20-1, the J gene TRBJ1-2; 7 nucleotides line up with TRBD1. The germline CDR1 and CDR2 sequences are DFQATT and SNEGSKA (reference sequence). Trimming cost V 0 bases and J 8 bases; bases outside gene matches: 6. The CDR3 contains 13 residues. This chain's CDR3 is CSARDQGVCGYTF. CDR3 sequence (DNA): TGCAGTGCTAGAGATCAGGGGGTATGCGGCTACACCTTC.

The J gene is TRBJ2-7, the V gene TRBV2; D remains unclear. The CDR3 is 14 residues long. CDR1 and CDR2 (germline): SNHLY, FYNNEI. V lost 6 bases, J lost 0 bases, and 12 bases lay in between. CDR3 sequence (DNA): TGTGCCAGCAGGGCCACCACGGACTCCTACGAGCAGTACTTC. Its translation: CASRATTDSYEQYF.

CDR3 coding DNA: TGTGCCAGCAGTGAACAACCGGGACTAGCCTACGAGCAGTACTTC. Translating gives CASSEQPGLAYEQYF. J is TRBJ2-7 and V is TRBV9; 8 bases map to TRBD2. CDR3 length equals 15 residues. Trimming at V came to 5 bases and at J to 2 bases, leaving 9 bases not matched to a gene. Germline V gene data show CDR1 as SGDLS and CDR2 as YYNGEE.

The gene calls are TRBV9 and TRBJ2-7; a possible D gene is TRBD1 (6 bases). V lost 0 bases to trimming and J lost 1 base, with 17 bases between them. The germline CDR1 and CDR2 sequences are SGDLS and YYNGEE. The CDR3 loop spans 17 amino acids. The CDR3 sequence is CASSVGGRQDNSYEQYF. CDR3 coding DNA: TGTGCCAGCAGCGTAGGGGGGCGACAGGACAATTCCTACGAGCAGTACTTC.

A few counts support this clonotype. The gene calls are TRBV29-1 and TRBJ2-4; tentative D call: TRBD2 (6 bases). Trimming cost V 3 bases and J 3 bases, with 15 bases left between them. Germline CDR1 is SQVTM and CDR2 is ANQGSEA. The CDR3 totals 15 residues. This CDR3 is CSVDGGARGKNIQYF. DNA for the CDR3: TGCAGCGTTGACGGCGGGGCGAGGGGCAAAAACATTCAGTACTTC. Looking up the rest from reference TRBV29-1 and TRBJ2-4 gives the full variable domain: SAVISQKPSRDICQRGTSLTIQCQVDSQVTMMFWYRQQPGQSLTLIATANQGSEATYESGFVIDKFPISRPNLTFSTLTVSNMSPEDSSIYLCSVDGGARGKNIQYFGAGTRLSVL.

Concerning this clonotype itself: At one boundary the junction diverges from the germline segment, which might be a read error. The chain couples TRBV28 to TRBJ2-3, with TRBD1 as a possible D gene (6 bases). Germline V gene lookup returns CDR1 MDHEN and CDR2 SYDVKM. This CDR3 spans 14 amino acids. The CDR3 here is CASSLDSTTDMQYF. The CDR3 region has the DNA TGTGCCAGCAGTTTGGACAGCACCACAGATATGCAGTATTTT.

CDR3 bases: TGCGCCAGCAGCTTGGATGCTGGGACCACTGGGGCCAACGTCCTGACTTTC. Protein: CASSLDAGTTGANVLTF. The chain uses TRBV5-1 and TRBJ2-6; D assignment may be TRBD1 or TRBD2 (5 bases each). The CDR3 has 17 amino acids. Germline V gives CDR1 SGHRS, CDR2 YFSETQ. Trimming took off 0 bases at V and 2 bases at J, with 12 bases between the two ends.

The chain couples TRBV4-1 to TRBJ1-2; no clear D gene. The CDR3 has 13 residues. Trimming left V 3 bases short and J 6 bases short, with 11 bases between. CDR1 and CDR2 (germline): MGHRA, YSYEKL. CDR3 sequence: CASSHAIGDGYTF. CDR3 DNA: TGCGCCAGCAGCCATGCCATCGGGGATGGCTACACCTTC.

The CDR3 DNA reads as TGTGCCAGCAGCTTACAGGGGTTTGAGCAGTTCTTC. Residues: CASSLQGFEQFF. The chain links TRBV7-2 to TRBJ2-1; D may be TRBD1 (6 bases). Germline V CDR1 and CDR2: SGHTA, FQGNSA. This CDR3 has 12 amino acids. Trimming took 2 bases from V and 9 from J, leaving 8 bases between them.

The table lists this clonotype with a few counts. This chain connects TRBV29-1 to TRBJ1-2, with TRBD1 as a possible D gene (5 bases). V lost 6 bases, J lost 3 bases, and 11 bases lay in between. Germline CDR1 is SQVTM and CDR2 is ANQGSEA. CDR3 length: 12 residues. DNA for the CDR3: TGCAGCGTCCAGGGCAGAGACTATGGCTACACCTTC. It translates to CSVQGRDYGYTF. The full variable domain, its missing parts supplied by reference TRBV29-1 and TRBJ1-2, is SAVISQKPSRDICQRGTSLTIQCQVDSQVTMMFWYRQQPGQSLTLIATANQGSEATYESGFVIDKFPISRPNLTFSTLTVSNMSPEDSSIYLCSVQGRDYGYTFGSGTRLTVV.

This clonotype has more than one count but fewer than ten. V is TRBV12-3 or TRBV12-4 and J is TRBJ2-6, with 9 bases identical to TRBD1. The CDR3 runs to 17 residues. J gave up 0 bases and V 4 bases, and 4 bases lay outside the gene matches. The CDR3 spells CASSSGQGYSGANVLTF. The CDR3 DNA reads as TGTGCCAGCAGTTCGGGACAGGGCTACTCTGGGGCCAACGTCCTGACTTTC.

This clonotype was seen a few times. The CDR3 DNA sequence: TGTGCCAGCAGCCGAATGGGACAGGGGGCAACTGGGGCCAACGTCCTGACTTTC. It is translated as CASSRMGQGATGANVLTF. V gene TRBV14 combines with J gene TRBJ2-6, with TRBD1 matching over 12 bases. Trimming at V came to 4 bases and at J to 2 bases, leaving 6 bases not matched to a gene. CDR1 is SGHDN, CDR2 FVKESK, per germline. This CDR3 region has 18 residues.

The rearrangement links TRBV20-1 to TRBJ2-3; D gene unclear. Germline CDR1 reads DFQATT; CDR2 reads SNEGSKA (reference sequence). The CDR3 is 11 amino acids. The V end was cut by 0 bases, the J end by 14 bases, with 12 bases between. The CDR3 region has the DNA TGCAGTGCTAGAGACCCATCCATTCCGTATTTT. This codes for CSARDPSIPYF.

In this sample, this clonotype turned up a few times. This rearrangement joins TRBV4-3 to TRBJ2-3; TRBD2 might be the D (6 bases). The CDR3 is made up of 15 amino acids. The germline gives CDR1 LGHNA, CDR2 YSLEER. V lost 4 bases and J 6 bases, leaving 17 bases between the germline ends. CDR3 in amino acids: CASSPTSLSGDTQYF. For the CDR3, the DNA is TGCGCCAGCAGCCCGACTAGTCTTAGTGGGGATACGCAGTATTTT.

V and J are TRBV6-1 and TRBJ1-1; 7 nucleotides match TRBD1. This CDR3 has 18 residues. Germline V gives CDR1 MNHNS, CDR2 SASEGT. Unmatched junction bases numbered 19, after V lost 6 bases and J lost 3 bases. CDR3 in amino acids: CASSHGRGRGHRYTEAFF. CDR3 coding DNA: TGTGCCAGCAGCCACGGAAGGGGAAGGGGGCATAGGTACACTGAAGCTTTCTTT.

The V call is TRBV20-1, the J call TRBJ2-4; D uncertain. V was shortened by 6 bases and J by 13 bases, with 19 bases between the two germline ends. Germline CDR1 and CDR2: DFQATT and SNEGSKA (reference sequence). This CDR3 is 12 amino acids long. The CDR3 DNA is TGCAGTGCGCCTTGGTTGTCCTCAGAGCAGTACTTC. Amino acid sequence: CSAPWLSSEQYF.

The rearrangement uses TRBV9 and TRBJ2-1, with 11 positions matching TRBD2. After removal of 4 bases from V and 7 bases from J, the junction contained 16 bases not matched to a gene. This CDR3 has 18 residues. Germline V gives CDR1 SGDLS, CDR2 YYNGEE. CDR3 coding DNA: TGTGCCAGCAGCACCAGACTAGCGGGGCCCACTCTAGGGAATGAGCAGTTCTTC. This sequence encodes CASSTRLAGPTLGNEQFF.

The chain is built from TRBV2 and TRBJ2-3; tentative D call: TRBD1 (6 bases). With 7 bases removed from V and 3 bases from J, the gap between germline ends came to 11 bases. The CDR3 sequence is 13 residues long. The V gene's germline CDR1 is SNHLY and CDR2 FYNNEI. In nucleotides, the CDR3 is TGTGCCAGCAAAACAGGGCTGACAGATACGCAGTATTTT. Translation: CASKTGLTDTQYF.

A few counts support this clonotype. The V gene is TRBV7-2, the J gene TRBJ2-7; perhaps TRBD2 as D (6 bases). V lost 6 bases and J lost 2, with 17 bases in between. This CDR3 comprises 15 residues. Germline CDR1 SGHTA, CDR2 FQGNSA. The DNA for the CDR3 is TGTGCCAGCAGTCCTGCCGGGGGACTTACCTACGAGCAGTACTTC. Protein: CASSPAGGLTYEQYF.

This clonotype was seen only a few times. The chain is built from TRBV4-3 and TRBJ1-2, with a tentative D call TRBD1 (6 bases). The germline CDR1 and CDR2 sequences are LGHNA and YSLEER. This CDR3 is 13 amino acids long. The germline V and J ends were trimmed by 1 base and 7 bases, with 10 bases remaining between them. This CDR3 is CASSQVRGPGYTF. The CDR3 region has the DNA TGCGCCAGCAGCCAAGTGCGGGGGCCTGGCTACACCTTC.